The 6 T cell receptor beta chains given below trace back to one sample, sequenced in a study of OX40 agonist ivuxolimab in advanced cancers. Clones were sequenced by immunoSEQ multiplex PCR, and TCRdb holds only the in-frame ones, with some missing. The sample shows roughly 58,000 clones, under 85% of them seen only once. The specimen was CD4+ or CD8+ T cells sorted from blood, collected in a trial of the OX40 agonist ivuxolimab. These receptors came from an adult with an advanced solid tumor such as melanoma, head and neck, liver or kidney cancer.

This clone has just one count. The rearrangement links TRBV29-1 to TRBJ2-1; D not certain. Germline assignment: CDR1 SQVTM and CDR2 ANQGSEA. V was trimmed by 4 bases and J by 0 bases, leaving 13 bases between them. CDR3 length equals 15 residues. CDR3 DNA sequence: TGCAGCGTTGGGTGGCACCGGAGCTCCTACAATGAGCAGTTCTTC. This translates into CSVGWHRSSYNEQFF.

This clone was picked up a small number of times. The chain links TRBV7-2 to TRBJ2-7; D is possibly TRBD1 or TRBD2 (5 bases each). V dropped 7 bases and J dropped 10 bases, with 17 bases sitting between them. This CDR3 has 12 residues. Germline V gene sequence: CDR1 SGHTA, CDR2 FQGNSA. The CDR3 loop is CASTKNSGAQYF. CDR3 DNA: TGTGCCAGCACCAAAAATTCCGGGGCCCAGTACTTC.

The V and J genes are TRBV2 and TRBJ2-3; 9 bases align to TRBD2. Per germline, CDR1 SNHLY and CDR2 FYNNEI. The CDR3 runs to 13 residues. The J segment lost 4 bases and the V segment lost 8 bases, leaving 4 bases of the junction unmatched. The CDR3 here is CASQGGGADTQYF. The CDR3 DNA reads as TGTGCCAGCCAGGGCGGGGGGGCAGATACGCAGTATTTT.

The chain is built from TRBV6-6 and TRBJ2-5; 7 bases map to TRBD2. The J call could be wrong; TRBJ2-7 is a better fit for the DNA end. This CDR3 region has 15 residues. CDR1 is MNHNY and CDR2 is SVGAGI in the germline V gene (reference sequence). In nucleotides, the CDR3 is TGTGCCAGCAGTTACTGGCGGGAGAAGTCCTACGAGCAGTACTTC. Its protein product is CASSYWREKSYEQYF.

A note on this clone: This may be a read error: a much more frequent sequence differs by one nucleotide. The V gene is TRBV4-2, the J gene TRBJ1-4, with 7 bases identical to TRBD1. Germline CDR1 is LGHNA and CDR2 is YNFKEQ. The CDR3 contains 16 residues. CDR3 DNA: TGTGCCAGCAGCTCCAACAGGGGAGTGACTAATGGAAAACTGTTTTTT. Its translation is CASSSNRGVTNGKLFF.

This clone showed up just a few times. The same CDR3 is also encoded by other DNA sequences in this sample. The chain links TRBV18 to TRBJ2-7; 9 nucleotides agree with TRBD1. The V and J ends lost 6 bases and 5 bases, in that order; junction bases with no gene match: 5. CDR3 length equals 13 residues. The germline V gene encodes CDR1 KGHSH and CDR2 LQKENI. The CDR3 DNA follows: TGTGCCAGCTCCCCCGGGACAGGGCACGAGCAGTACTTC. Encoded protein: CASSPGTGHEQYF. The entire variable domain, with the rest obtained from reference TRBV18 and TRBJ2-7, is as follows: NAGVMQNPRHLVRRRGQEARLRCSPMKGHSHVYWYRQLPEEGLKFMVYLQKENIIDESGMPKERFSAEFPKEGPSILRIQQVVRGDSAAYFCASSPGTGHEQYFGPGTRLTVT.